Following are 14 T cell receptor beta chains from one sample sequenced in a study of blood T cells in healthy people across ages. It was with a sample-barcoded 5' primer and a J-beta primer mix that a second PCR of roughly 7 to 11 cycles was run. TCRdb analysed the 5' RACE reads with MiXCR anew, one entry per CDR3 protein. The table includes roughly 800,000 distinct CDR3 sequences, around 36% detected once. Sequenced input: blood. The source of these receptors is a man aged 18 to 35 in good health.

V and J are TRBV7-2 and TRBJ1-5, with D tentatively TRBD1 (6 bases). V gave up 1 base and J gave up 3 bases, with 22 bases separating them. Germline CDR1 is SGHTA and CDR2 is FQGNSA. CDR3 length equals 19 residues. The CDR3 DNA reads TGTGCCAGCAGCTTAGGGGATTCCGTGTGGACAGAGCACAATCAGCCCCAGCATTTT. Translating it yields CASSLGDSVWTEHNQPQHF.

This clonotype was counted at least ten times. The V gene is TRBV6-5, the J gene TRBJ1-6; D gene ambiguous. The germline CDR1 and CDR2 sequences are MNHEY and SVGAGI. Trimming stripped 6 bases from V and 0 bases from J, with 12 bases between. The CDR3 sequence is 16 residues long. CDR3 protein: CASRAVGSSYNSPLHF. Written as DNA, the CDR3 is TGTGCCAGCAGGGCGGTTGGAAGCTCCTATAATTCACCCCTCCACTTT.

In its sample, this clonotype was seen many times. This sequence joins TRBV20-1 and TRBJ2-3; D assignment may be TRBD1 or TRBD2 (5 bases each). Trimming pared 1 base from V and 6 bases from J, leaving 11 bases between. From germline, CDR1 is DFQATT and CDR2 SNEGSKA (reference sequence). The CDR3 sequence is 13 residues long. CDR3: CSARVRGADTQYF. CDR3 nucleotides: TGCAGTGCTAGAGTGCGAGGGGCCGATACGCAGTATTTT.

Note on this clonotype: Mismatch with germline at one junction end may stem from a read error. V and J are TRBV7-2 and TRBJ2-3; the D gene is possibly TRBD1 (6 bases). CDR1 is SGHTA and CDR2 is FQGNSA in the germline V gene. The CDR3 consists of 15 residues. CDR3: CAGSLGPGGTDTQYF. The CDR3 DNA reads TGTGCCGGCAGCTTAGGGCCAGGGGGCACAGATACGCAGTATTTT.

This clonotype was recorded a few times. This sequence joins TRBV29-1 and TRBJ2-4, with unresolved D. The length of the CDR3 is 14 residues. Trimming cost V 6 bases and J 0 bases, with 12 bases left between them. CDR1 SQVTM and CDR2 ANQGSEA come from the germline V gene. DNA for the CDR3: TGCAGCGTGAGACAAGTTCTAGCCAAAAACATTCAGTACTTC. Translated, it gives CSVRQVLAKNIQYF.

This clonotype was recorded a few times. V gene TRBV30 combines with J gene TRBJ1-5, with TRBD1 matching 10 bases. CDR3 length: 14 amino acids. CDR1 is GTSNPN, CDR2 SVGIG, per germline (reference sequence). The junction had 5 bases not matched to a gene; V was cut back by 2 bases and J by 7 bases. The CDR3 loop reads CAWSSDRGDQPQHF. CDR3 in DNA: TGTGCCTGGAGTTCGGACAGGGGGGACCAGCCCCAGCATTTT. Drawing the rest from reference TRBV30 and TRBJ1-5, the complete variable domain is SQTIHQWPATLVQPVGSPLSLECTVEGTSNPNLYWYRQAAGRGLQLLFYSVGIGQISSEVPQNLSASRPQDRQFILSSKKLLLSDSGFYLCAWSSDRGDQPQHFGDGTRLSIL.

The genes are TRBV28 and TRBJ2-1, with 7 bases matching TRBD1. Germline trimming cut 8 bases from V and 4 bases from J; bases unmatched to any gene: 5. The CDR3 has 13 amino acids. CDR1 is MDHEN, CDR2 SYDVKM, per germline. The CDR3: CASYAQGYNEQFF. The CDR3 coding sequence is TGTGCCAGCTACGCACAGGGGTACAATGAGCAGTTCTTC.

This chain uses TRBV5-1 with TRBJ2-3; D may be TRBD1 (6 bases). CDR1 is SGHRS, CDR2 YFSETQ, per germline. CDR3 size: 13 residues. Trimming removed 4 bases at V and 11 bases at J, with 17 bases between. CDR3 region: CASSAAGVDEQYF. Here the CDR3 DNA reads TGCGCCAGCAGCGCGGCAGGGGTTGATGAGCAGTATTTT.

Note on this clonotype: A much larger clone differs by one base, so this may be a read error. The V call is TRBV4-3, the J call TRBJ2-7; the match to TRBD2 covers 9 bases. The CDR3 runs to 16 residues. The germline V gene has CDR1 LGHNA and CDR2 YSLEER. CDR3 sequence: CANSQGSSGVLYEQYF. CDR3 in DNA: TGCGCCAACAGCCAAGGGTCTAGCGGGGTACTCTACGAGCAGTACTTC.

The chain has TRBV27 and TRBJ1-1, with 9 nucleotides matching TRBD1. The CDR3 contains 15 residues. The V gene's germline CDR1 is MNHEY and CDR2 SMNVEV (reference sequence). J gave up 4 bases and V 5 bases, and 8 bases lay outside the gene matches. The CDR3 protein is CASSPAPTGGTEAFF. The DNA for the CDR3 is TGTGCCAGCAGTCCCGCCCCGACAGGGGGCACTGAAGCTTTCTTT.

The chain couples TRBV20-1 to TRBJ1-2; the match to TRBD1 covers 8 bases. The trim removed 3 bases at V and 0 bases at J, leaving 3 bases unmatched. This CDR3 spans 14 amino acids. Germline V gene data show CDR1 as DFQATT and CDR2 as SNEGSKA (reference sequence). The CDR3 DNA sequence: TGCAGTGCTAGGCAGGGGGCTGCTAACTATGGCTACACCTTC. It codes for CSARQGAANYGYTF.

In regard to this clonotype: This may come from a read error, since a much larger clone is one base off. The chain has TRBV7-9 and TRBJ2-6; D perhaps matches TRBD1 (5 bases). CDR3 size: 14 residues. CDR1 is SEHNR and CDR2 is FQNEAQ in the germline V gene (reference sequence). The CDR3 DNA follows: TGTGCCAGCAGCTTTTCTTCTGGGGCCAACGTCCCGACTTTC. As protein: CASSFSSGANVPTF.

This clonotype came up many times. The chain links TRBV6-2 or TRBV6-3 to TRBJ2-7; no definite D call. Per the germline V gene, CDR1 is MNHEY and CDR2 is SVGEGT. CDR3 length: 15 amino acids. Trimming pared 1 base from V and 2 bases from J, leaving 12 bases between. As DNA, the CDR3 is TGTGCCAGCAGTTACTGCACGCCTGTTGCCTACGAGCAGTACTTC. This gives the protein CASSYCTPVAYEQYF.

The chain joins TRBV7-6 to TRBJ2-7, with D maybe TRBD2 (5 bases). The CDR3 covers 18 residues. V was clipped by 5 bases and J by 7 bases, with 30 bases between them. In germline, CDR1 is SGHVS, CDR2 FNYEAQ. CDR3 sequence: CASSPPPLGLGIYNEQYF. In nucleotides, the CDR3 is TGTGCCAGCAGCCCCCCCCCACTAGGATTAGGGATTTACAATGAGCAGTACTTC.